This entry describes one TCR beta chain. Its antigen remains unidentified. There are 15 residues in the CDR3. Between the trimmed V and J ends, which lost 4 bases and 0 bases, there was a span of 11 bases. The germline V gene encodes CDR1 SGHRS and CDR2 YFSETQ. The entry originates in a study of cytomegalovirus exposure and HLA in healthy donors. Study in general: As released early, the data held roughly 85 million unique TCRs from HLA-typed donors.

Donors were nominally healthy when sampled, though unrecorded immune exposures were likely. The study ran its PCR with 60 Vbeta and 13 Jbeta primers. Sequencing used immunoSEQ multiplex PCR; TCRdb keeps in-frame clones, though not all of them. The sample holds 90,000 to 150,000 clones, around 79% seen once. Study results and caveats: The CMV antigen specificity of a few CMV-associated chains was confirmed through in vitro analysis. In an earlier analysis, productive rearrangement rates for most beta V segments clustered near 87% or 30%.

V and J are TRBV5-1 and TRBJ1-3, with D tentatively TRBD1 (6 bases). The sequence derives from a woman under 40 in good health and CMV-seropositive. The sequencing sample was made of PBMCs. The CDR3 region has the DNA TGCGCCAGCAGCCCTCGAGGGGGCTCTGGAAACACCATATATTTT. It codes for CASSPRGGSGNTIYF. Variable domain in full (rest from reference TRBV5-1 and TRBJ1-3): KAGVTQTPRYLIKTRGQQVTLSCSPISGHRSVSWYQQTPGQGLQFLFEYFSETQRNKGNFPGRFSGRQFSNSRSEMNVSTLELGDSALYLCASSPRGGSGNTIYFGEGSWLTVV.